Below, 5 T cell receptor beta chains from the same sample are listed, as sequenced in a study of CXCR3-negative and CXCR3-positive naive CD8 T cells. Study findings and constraints: TRB CDR3 hydrophobicity was greater in CXCR3-positive naive cells than in CXCR3-negative naive cells.

Antigens for these TCRs are unknown. The authors made the TRB cDNA libraries by 5' RACE using UMI labels. TCRdb reprocessed the 5' RACE reads, with one entry per CDR3 protein and no DNA. The specimen's table records thousands of distinct CDR3 sequences. Source material: naive CXCR3+ CD8+ T cells from blood. Subset of the sample: CD45RO-CCR7+CD27+CD95- naive CD8+ T cells expressing CXCR3 (TNR3+). The receptor source for this set is a human donor in good health. Some clones in this sample may be carry-over from other donors' samples.

Considering frequency, this clonotype is medium-sized. The chain uses TRBV29-1 and TRBJ1-1. The CDR3 has 11 amino acids. Germline V gives CDR1 SQVTM, CDR2 ANQGSEA. The CDR3: CSVDLDGEAFF.

The chain carries TRBV29-1 and TRBJ2-5; lacking DNA, the TRBD1 call made by TCRdb goes unchecked. Per the germline V gene, CDR1 is SQVTM and CDR2 is ANQGSEA. This CDR3 contains 15 residues. The CDR3 region is CSAEDRGHLGETQYF.

The rearrangement uses TRBV4-2 and TRBJ2-5; TCRdb designates TRBD1, a call that cannot be tested without DNA. Germline-derived CDR1 and CDR2 are LGHNA and YNFKEQ. The CDR3 runs 15 residues. CDR3 residues: CASSQGAGAVETQYF.

This clonotype is called medium-sized (0.01 to 0.1%) based on its frequency. This chain connects TRBV7-2 to TRBJ2-7. The germline V gene has CDR1 SGHTA and CDR2 FQGNSA. This CDR3 region has 13 residues. The CDR3 loop reads CASSLPGSYEQYF.

The genes are TRBV2 and TRBJ1-1; TCRdb calls TRBD1, which cannot be checked without DNA. The CDR3 has 13 residues. CDR1 SNHLY and CDR2 FYNNEI come from the germline V gene. CDR3 sequence reads: CASSRQGDTEAFF.